The clone carrying this T cell receptor beta chain was counted only a few times. These data belong to a study of beta chain features in type 1 diabetes. At the level of the study: There was similarity between patients and healthy donors in age, gender and cell yields.

The CDR3 loop spans 13 amino acids. The V end was cut by 8 bases, the J end by 6 bases, with 15 bases between. The germline V gene encodes CDR1 SGHTA and CDR2 FQGNSA. Donors underwent one heparinised blood draw, approximately 120 mL on average. Reverse transcription of all isolated RNA meant that expressed TCRB transcripts were sequenced. Sequencing was performed with immunoSEQ multiplex PCR; in TCRdb, only in-frame clones are kept and a portion is missing. This sample has about half a million clones, with roughly 11% found just once. The clonotype originates from a woman under 30 in good health. The rearrangement links TRBV7-2 to TRBJ2-3; TRBD2 is a possible D gene (6 bases). Sequenced: naive CD4+ T cells from blood. The CDR3 DNA reads TGTGCCAGCGCTCCCGGGGGATACGATACGCAGTATTTT. As protein: CASAPGGYDTQYF.